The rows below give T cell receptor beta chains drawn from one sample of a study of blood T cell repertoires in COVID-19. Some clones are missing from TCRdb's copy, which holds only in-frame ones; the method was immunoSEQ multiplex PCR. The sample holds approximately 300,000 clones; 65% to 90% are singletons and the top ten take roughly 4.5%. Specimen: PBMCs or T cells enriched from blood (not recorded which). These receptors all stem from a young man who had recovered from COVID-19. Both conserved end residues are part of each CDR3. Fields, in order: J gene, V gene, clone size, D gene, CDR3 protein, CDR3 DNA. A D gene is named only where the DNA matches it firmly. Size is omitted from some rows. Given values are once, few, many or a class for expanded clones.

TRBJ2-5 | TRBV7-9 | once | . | CASSFPQGYQETQYF | TGTGCCAGCAGCTTTCCCCAGGGATACCAAGAGACCCAGTACTTC
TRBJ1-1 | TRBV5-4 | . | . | CASRGDRYTEAFF | TGTGCCAGCAGAGGCGACAGATACACTGAAGCTTTCTTT
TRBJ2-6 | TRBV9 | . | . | CASSVPTLSPGANVLTF | TGTGCCAGCAGCGTCCCGACTCTAAGCCCTGGGGCCAACGTCCTGACTTTC
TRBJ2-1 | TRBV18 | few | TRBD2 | CASSPSLRPTSGGAGGNEQFF | TGTGCCAGCTCACCGTCTCTTCGACCGACTAGCGGGGGGGCCGGTGGCAATGAGCAGTTCTTC
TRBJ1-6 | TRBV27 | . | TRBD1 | CASRTGSTPLHF | TGTGCCAGCCGGACAGGTTCGACACCCCTCCACTTT
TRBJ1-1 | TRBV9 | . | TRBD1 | CASSVVSGTGGEAFF | TGTGCCAGCAGCGTAGTATCAGGGACAGGGGGTGAAGCTTTCTTT
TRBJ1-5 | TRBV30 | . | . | CAWSVQAGNQPQHF | TGTGCCTGGAGTGTACAGGCAGGGAATCAGCCCCAGCATTTT
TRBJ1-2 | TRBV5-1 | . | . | CASSSDSVNYGYTF | TGCGCCAGCAGCTCTGACTCAGTGAACTATGGCTACACCTTC
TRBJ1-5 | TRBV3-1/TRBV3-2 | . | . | CASSQARNQPQHF | TGTGCCAGCAGCCAAGCCCGGAATCAGCCCCAGCATTTT
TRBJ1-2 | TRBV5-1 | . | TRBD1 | CASSLQGLTGGYNGYTF | TGCGCCAGCAGCCTCCAAGGACTGACAGGGGGCTATAATGGCTACACCTTC
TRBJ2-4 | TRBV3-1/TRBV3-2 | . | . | CASSQDRGRSNIQYF | TGTGCCAGCAGCCAAGATCGGGGGAGGAGTAACATTCAGTACTTC
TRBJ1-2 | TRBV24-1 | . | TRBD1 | CATSDGTGGMTYGYTF | TGTGCCACCAGTGATGGGACAGGGGGCATGACCTATGGCTACACCTTC
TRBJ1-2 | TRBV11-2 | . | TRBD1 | CASSLVAVQGAPGYTF | TGTGCCAGCAGCTTAGTTGCCGTACAGGGGGCCCCTGGCTACACCTTC
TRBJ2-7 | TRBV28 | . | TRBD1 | CASRGDRGVGYEQYF | TGTGCCAGCAGGGGGGACAGGGGAGTGGGCTACGAGCAGTACTTC
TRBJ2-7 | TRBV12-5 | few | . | CASGLLGLQAYEQYF | TGTGCTAGTGGTTTGTTGGGGCTACAAGCCTACGAGCAGTACTTC
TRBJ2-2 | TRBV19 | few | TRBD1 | CASSIGQGANTGELFF | TGTGCCAGTAGTATCGGACAGGGAGCGAACACCGGGGAGCTGTTTTTT
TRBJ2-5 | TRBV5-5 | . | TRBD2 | CASSVLAGGPLETQYF | TGTGCCAGCAGCGTGCTAGCGGGGGGGCCCTTGGAGACCCAGTACTTC
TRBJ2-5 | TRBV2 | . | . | CASSIQLTGWETQYF | TGTGCCAGCAGCATCCAACTGACTGGCTGGGAGACCCAGTACTTC
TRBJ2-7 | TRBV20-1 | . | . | CSASGLTYEQYF | TGCAGTGCTAGTGGACTAACCTACGAGCAGTACTTC
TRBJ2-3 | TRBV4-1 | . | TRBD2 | CASSQDPPLSSGVDTQYF | TGCGCCAGCAGCCAAGATCCCCCTTTATCTAGCGGTGTGGATACGCAGTATTTT
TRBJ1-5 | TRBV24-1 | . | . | CATSDPGRGGPQHF | TGTGCCACCAGTGACCCTGGCCGGGGTGGGCCCCAGCATTTT
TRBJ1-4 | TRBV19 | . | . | CASSIRSSEKLFF | TGTGCCAGTAGTATAAGGAGTAGTGAAAAACTGTTTTTT
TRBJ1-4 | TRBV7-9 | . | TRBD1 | CASSQGAATNEKLFF | TGTGCCAGCAGCCAGGGGGCTGCAACTAATGAAAAACTGTTTTTT
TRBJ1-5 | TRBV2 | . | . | CAPQTVFVCQPQHF | TGTGCCCCACAGACAGTATTTGTCTGTCAGCCCCAGCATTTT
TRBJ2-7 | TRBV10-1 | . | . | CASSVAVSYEQYF | TGCGCCAGCAGTGTAGCGGTCTCCTACGAGCAGTACTTC
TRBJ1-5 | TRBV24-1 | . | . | CATSARGSNQPQHF | TGTGCCACCAGTGCGCGAGGGTCCAATCAGCCCCAGCATTTT
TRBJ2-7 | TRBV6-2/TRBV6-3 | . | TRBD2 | CASSYPGLAGGYEQYF | TGTGCCAGCAGTTACCCCGGACTAGCGGGAGGGTACGAGCAGTACTTC
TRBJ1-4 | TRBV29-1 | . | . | CSVRPANEKLFF | TGCAGCGTGCGGCCCGCTAATGAAAAACTGTTTTTT
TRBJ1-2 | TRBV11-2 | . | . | CASSLVAGRADGYTF | TGTGCCAGCAGCTTAGTTGCGGGGAGGGCTGATGGCTACACCTTC
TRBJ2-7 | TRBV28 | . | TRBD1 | CASSSGQGEGEQYF | TGTGCCAGCAGTTCCGGACAGGGAGAGGGCGAGCAGTACTTC
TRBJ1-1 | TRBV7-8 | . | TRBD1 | CASSLIIEGQTTEAFF | TGTGCCAGCAGCTTAATTATCGAGGGACAGACCACTGAAGCTTTCTTT
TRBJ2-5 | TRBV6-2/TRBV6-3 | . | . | CASTPSGQNQETQYF | TGTGCCAGCACCCCCAGTGGACAGAACCAAGAGACCCAGTACTTC
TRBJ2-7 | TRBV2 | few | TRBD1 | CASSSRTGNSYEQYF | TGTGCCAGCAGTTCCCGGACAGGGAACTCCTACGAGCAGTACTTC
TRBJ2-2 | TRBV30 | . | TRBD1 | CAGGTGDFGELFF | TGTGCCGGGGGGACAGGGGATTTCGGGGAGCTGTTTTTT